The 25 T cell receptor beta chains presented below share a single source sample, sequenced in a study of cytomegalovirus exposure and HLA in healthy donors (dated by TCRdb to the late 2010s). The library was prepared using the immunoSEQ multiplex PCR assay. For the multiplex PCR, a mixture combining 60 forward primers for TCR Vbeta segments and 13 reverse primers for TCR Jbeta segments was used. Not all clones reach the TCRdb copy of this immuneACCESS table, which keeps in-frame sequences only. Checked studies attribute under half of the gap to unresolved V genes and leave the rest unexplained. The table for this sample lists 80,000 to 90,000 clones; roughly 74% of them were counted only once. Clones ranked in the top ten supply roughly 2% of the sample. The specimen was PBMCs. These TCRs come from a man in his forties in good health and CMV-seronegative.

Written as DNA, the CDR3 is TGTGCCAGCAGTCGCGGACAGGGCGCAACTAATGAAAAACTGTTTTTT. It translates to CASSRGQGATNEKLFF. V and J are TRBV6-6 and TRBJ1-4; TRBD1 matches 8 bases. V was pared by 5 bases and J by 0 bases, with 5 bases of the junction left unmatched. The CDR3 extends over 16 amino acids. CDR1 and CDR2 from the germline V gene are MNHNY and SVGAGI (reference sequence).

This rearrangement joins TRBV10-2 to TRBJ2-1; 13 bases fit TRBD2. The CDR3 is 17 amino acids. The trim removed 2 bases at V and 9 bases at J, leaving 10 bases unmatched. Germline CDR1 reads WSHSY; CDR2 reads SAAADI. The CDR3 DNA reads TGCGCCAGCAGTGAGAGGACTAGCGGGAGTTTAATATCTGAGCAGTTCTTC. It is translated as CASSERTSGSLISEQFF.

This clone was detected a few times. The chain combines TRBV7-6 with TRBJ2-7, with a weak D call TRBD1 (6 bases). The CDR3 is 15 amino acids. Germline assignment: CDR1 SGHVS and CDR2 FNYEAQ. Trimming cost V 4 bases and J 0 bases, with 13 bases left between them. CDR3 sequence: CASSWGTLSSYEQYF. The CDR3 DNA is TGTGCCAGCAGCTGGGGGACATTAAGCTCCTACGAGCAGTACTTC.

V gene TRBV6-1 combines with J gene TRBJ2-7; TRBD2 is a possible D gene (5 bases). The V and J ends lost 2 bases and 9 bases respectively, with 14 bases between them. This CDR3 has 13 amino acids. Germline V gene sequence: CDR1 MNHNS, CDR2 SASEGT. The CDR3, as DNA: TGTGCCAGCAGTGAATCCGGGCAAGGGAGGCAGTACTTC. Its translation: CASSESGQGRQYF.

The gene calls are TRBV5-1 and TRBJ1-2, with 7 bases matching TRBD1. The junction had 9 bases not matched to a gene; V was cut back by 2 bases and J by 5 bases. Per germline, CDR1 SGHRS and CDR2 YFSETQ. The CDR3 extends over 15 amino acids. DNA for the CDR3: TGCGCCAGCAGCTTCGACAGGGTAGCCGGGTATGGCTACACCTTC. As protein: CASSFDRVAGYGYTF.

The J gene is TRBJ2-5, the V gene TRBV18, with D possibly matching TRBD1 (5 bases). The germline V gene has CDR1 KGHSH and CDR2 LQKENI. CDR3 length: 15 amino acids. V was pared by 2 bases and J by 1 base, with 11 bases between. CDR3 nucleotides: TGTGCCAGCTCACCAGTAGTTGACAGCCAAGAGACCCAGTACTTC. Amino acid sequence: CASSPVVDSQETQYF.

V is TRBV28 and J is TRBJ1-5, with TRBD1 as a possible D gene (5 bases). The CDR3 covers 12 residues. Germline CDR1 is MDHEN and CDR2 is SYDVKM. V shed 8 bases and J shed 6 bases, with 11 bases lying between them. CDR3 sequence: CASGGGIQPQHF. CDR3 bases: TGTGCCAGCGGGGGGGGAATTCAGCCCCAGCATTTT.

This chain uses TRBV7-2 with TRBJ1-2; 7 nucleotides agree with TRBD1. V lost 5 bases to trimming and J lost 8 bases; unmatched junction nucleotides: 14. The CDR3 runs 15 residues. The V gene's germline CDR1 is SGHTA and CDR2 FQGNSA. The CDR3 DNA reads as TGTGCCAGCAGCCTAAAACTGACAGGGAGACAAGGCTACACCTTC. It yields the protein CASSLKLTGRQGYTF.

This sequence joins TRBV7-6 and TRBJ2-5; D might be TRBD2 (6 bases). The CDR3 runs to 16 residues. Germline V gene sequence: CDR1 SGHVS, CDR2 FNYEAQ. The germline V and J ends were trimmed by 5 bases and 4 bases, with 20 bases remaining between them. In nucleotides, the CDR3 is TGTGCCAGCAGCACCAAGGTGAAGGGAGGCACAGAGACCCAGTACTTC. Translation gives CASSTKVKGGTETQYF.

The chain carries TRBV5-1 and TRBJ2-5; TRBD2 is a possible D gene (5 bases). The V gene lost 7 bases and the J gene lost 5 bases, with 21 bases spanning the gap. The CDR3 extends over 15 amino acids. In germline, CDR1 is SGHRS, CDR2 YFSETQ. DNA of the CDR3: TGCGCCAGCCGAGCCCGGGATCCCCCTGGGGAGACCCAGTACTTC. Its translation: CASRARDPPGETQYF.

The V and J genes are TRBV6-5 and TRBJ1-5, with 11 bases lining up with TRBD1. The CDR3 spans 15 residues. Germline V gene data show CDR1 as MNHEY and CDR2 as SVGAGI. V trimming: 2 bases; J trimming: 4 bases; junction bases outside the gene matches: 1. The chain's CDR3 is CASSYGQGANQPQHF. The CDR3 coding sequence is TGTGCCAGCAGTTACGGACAGGGGGCGAATCAGCCCCAGCATTTT.

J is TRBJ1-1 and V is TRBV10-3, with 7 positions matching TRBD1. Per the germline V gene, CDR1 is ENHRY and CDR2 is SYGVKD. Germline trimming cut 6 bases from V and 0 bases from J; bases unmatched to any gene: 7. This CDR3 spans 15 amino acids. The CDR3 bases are TGTGCCATCAGAGAGAGGACAGGAATGAACACTGAAGCTTTCTTT. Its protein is CAIRERTGMNTEAFF.

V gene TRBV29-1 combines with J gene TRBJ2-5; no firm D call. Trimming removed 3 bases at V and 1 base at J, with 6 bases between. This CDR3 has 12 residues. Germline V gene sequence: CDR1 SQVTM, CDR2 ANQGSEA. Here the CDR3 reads CSVDGGQETQYF. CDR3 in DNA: TGCAGCGTTGACGGCGGCCAAGAGACCCAGTACTTC.

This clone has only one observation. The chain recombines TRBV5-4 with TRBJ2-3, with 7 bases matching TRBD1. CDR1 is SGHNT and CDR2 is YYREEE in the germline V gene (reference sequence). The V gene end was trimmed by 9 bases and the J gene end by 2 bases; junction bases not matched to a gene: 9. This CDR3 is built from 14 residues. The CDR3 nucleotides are TGTGCCATCACAACGGGACAGCACACAGATACGCAGTATTTT. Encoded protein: CAITTGQHTDTQYF.

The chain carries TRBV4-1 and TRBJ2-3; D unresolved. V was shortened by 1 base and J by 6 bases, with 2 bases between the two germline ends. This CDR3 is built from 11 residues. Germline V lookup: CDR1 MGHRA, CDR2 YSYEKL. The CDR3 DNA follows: TGCGCCAGCAGCCAAGCTGATACGCAGTATTTT. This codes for CASSQADTQYF.

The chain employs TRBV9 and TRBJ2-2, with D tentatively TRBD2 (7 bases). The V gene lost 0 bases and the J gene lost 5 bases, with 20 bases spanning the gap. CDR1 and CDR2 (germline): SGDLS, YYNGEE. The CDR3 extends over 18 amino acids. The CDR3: CASSVVPIRGAETGELFF. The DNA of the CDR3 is TGTGCCAGCAGCGTAGTTCCGATCCGGGGGGCGGAGACCGGGGAGCTGTTTTTT.

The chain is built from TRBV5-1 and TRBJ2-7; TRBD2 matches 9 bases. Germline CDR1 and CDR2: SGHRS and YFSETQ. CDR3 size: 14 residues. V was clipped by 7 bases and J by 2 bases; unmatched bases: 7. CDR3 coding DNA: TGCGCCAGCGCAGGGGGACTAGCAGCCTACGAGCAGTACTTC. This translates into CASAGGLAAYEQYF. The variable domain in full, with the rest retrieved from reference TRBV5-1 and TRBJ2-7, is KAGVTQTPRYLIKTRGQQVTLSCSPISGHRSVSWYQQTPGQGLQFLFEYFSETQRNKGNFPGRFSGRQFSNSRSEMNVSTLELGDSALYLCASAGGLAAYEQYFGPGTRLTVT.

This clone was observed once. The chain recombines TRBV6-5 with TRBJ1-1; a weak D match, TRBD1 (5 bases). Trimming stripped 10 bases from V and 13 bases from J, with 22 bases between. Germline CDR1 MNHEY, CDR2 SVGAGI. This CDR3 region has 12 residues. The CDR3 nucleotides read TGTGCCACGCAACTAGCCGCCGGGGGGGTTTTCTTT. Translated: CATQLAAGGVFF.

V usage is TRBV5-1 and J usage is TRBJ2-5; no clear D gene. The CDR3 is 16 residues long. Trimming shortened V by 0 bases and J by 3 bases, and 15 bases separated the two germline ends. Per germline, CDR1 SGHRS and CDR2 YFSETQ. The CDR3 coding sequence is TGCGCCAGCAGCTTGGATGGGCGATACAGAAAAGAGACCCAGTACTTC. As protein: CASSLDGRYRKETQYF.

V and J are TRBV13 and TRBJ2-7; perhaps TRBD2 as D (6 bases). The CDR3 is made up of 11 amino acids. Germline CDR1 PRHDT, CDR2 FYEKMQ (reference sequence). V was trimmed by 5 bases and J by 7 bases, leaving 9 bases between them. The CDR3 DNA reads TGTGCCAGCAGCGCTCGGGGGGAGCAGTACTTC. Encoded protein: CASSARGEQYF.

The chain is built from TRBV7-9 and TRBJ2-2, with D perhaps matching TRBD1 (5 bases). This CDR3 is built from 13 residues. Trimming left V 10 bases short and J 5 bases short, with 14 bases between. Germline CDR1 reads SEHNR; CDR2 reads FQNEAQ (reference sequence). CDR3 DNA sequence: TGTGCCACCTCAATCCAGGGTACCGGGGAGCTGTTTTTT. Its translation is CATSIQGTGELFF.

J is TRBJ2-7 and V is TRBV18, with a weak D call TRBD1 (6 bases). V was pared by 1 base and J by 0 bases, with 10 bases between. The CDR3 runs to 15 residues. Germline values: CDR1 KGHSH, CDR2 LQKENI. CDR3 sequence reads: CASSPLPGHSYEQYF. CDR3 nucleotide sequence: TGTGCCAGCTCACCACTGCCGGGACACTCCTACGAGCAGTACTTC.

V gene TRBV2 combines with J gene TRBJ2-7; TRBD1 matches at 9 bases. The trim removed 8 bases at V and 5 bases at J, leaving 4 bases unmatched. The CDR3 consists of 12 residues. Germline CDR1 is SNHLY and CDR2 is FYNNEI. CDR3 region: CASLGQGNEQYF. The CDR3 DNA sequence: TGTGCCAGCCTGGGACAGGGTAACGAGCAGTACTTC. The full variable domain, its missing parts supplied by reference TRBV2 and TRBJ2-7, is EPEVTQTPSHQVTQMGQEVILRCVPISNHLYFYWYRQILGQKVEFLVSFYNNEISEKSEIFDDQFSVERPDGSNFTLKIRSTKLEDSAMYFCASLGQGNEQYFGPGTRLTVT.

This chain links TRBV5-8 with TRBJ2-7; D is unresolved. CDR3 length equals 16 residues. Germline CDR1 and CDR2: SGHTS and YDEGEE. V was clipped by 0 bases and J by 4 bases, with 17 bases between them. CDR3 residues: CASSLGANPAAYEQYF. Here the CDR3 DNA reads TGTGCCAGCAGCTTGGGAGCCAACCCCGCTGCATACGAGCAGTACTTC.

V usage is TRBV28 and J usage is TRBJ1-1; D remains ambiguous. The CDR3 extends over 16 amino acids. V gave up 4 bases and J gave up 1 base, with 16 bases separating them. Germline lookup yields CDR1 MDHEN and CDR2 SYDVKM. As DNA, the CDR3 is TGTGCCAGCAGTTCCCCCGGTCAGGTGGGGAACACTGAAGCTTTCTTT. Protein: CASSSPGQVGNTEAFF.